This T cell receptor (beta chain) came from a study of beta chain features in type 1 diabetes (dated by TCRdb to 2016 to 2019). About the investigation overall: Mean age, gender distribution, total cell number and subset yield were not different between patients and healthy donors. Across all samples, 107,917,701 sorted cells were examined, and cell number per subset correlated strongly with RNA yield. In the study, recently diagnosed type 1 diabetes patients and matched healthy donors were compared on the TCRB repertoires of their sorted circulating CD4+ T cell subsets. Whereas all 30 or so donors provided naive and central memory subsets, regulatory and stem cell-like memory subsets were isolated from just 8 patients and roughly 8 healthy donors.

As concerns this clone: Its antigen is currently not known. Base qualities are not recorded, but no much larger clone differs from it by a single base.

General study outcomes and caveats: In all four CD4+ subsets, TCRB CDR3 length was moderately but significantly shorter in type 1 diabetes patients. Naive, central memory and regulatory TCRB repertoires appeared more similar among patients than among healthy donors. HLA sub-analyses involved small numbers of individuals, so any influence of HLA type on TCRB rearrangement remained unresolved. Because cDNA rather than genomic DNA was sequenced, highly expressing activated cells could have been over-represented, although no difference in activation and CD3 levels was found between groups. Fewer insertions and more nucleotide deletions at VDJ recombination sites were observed in patients with type 1 diabetes, implying thymic rearrangement abnormalities. PCR may preferentially amplify shorter templates, but because patient and control samples were amplified and corrected together, any resulting skew would affect both groups equally.

Via the germline V gene, CDR1 is MNHEY and CDR2 SVGAGI. V trim: 0 bases; J trim: 5 bases; unmatched bases: 4. From the cysteine up to the phenylalanine, the CDR3 has a length of 15 residues. Just the 45-base CDR3 DNA is kept, in frame starting at base 1. The entire isolated RNA was reverse transcribed using the High Capacity cDNA Reverse Transcription Kit, and thus expressed TCRB transcripts were sequenced. Deep immunoSEQ sequencing was performed on naive, central memory and regulatory T cell samples, with an average of roughly 3.3 million total reads per sample. After sorted cells were lysed in RLT buffer, RNA was extracted with DNase-treated RNeasy Micro or Mini kits, with the choice depending on cell number. To prevent cross-contamination, each cell subset was processed individually, whereas patient and healthy donor samples were processed jointly. The immunoSEQ multiplex PCR was used to amplify TCRB sequences from cDNA, yielding 87-bp fragments that span the CDR3 region. The amplicons were sequenced using the Illumina HiSeq platform. Per the authors' processing: PCR bias was computationally corrected using synthetic template baselines, reads within Hamming distance 2 were collapsed, and singletons that could not be merged were discarded. By aligning reads against IMGT, V, D and J genes, CDR3 length, and insertions or deletions at six rearrangement sites were assigned. Within each subset, clonotype counts were normalized to sorted cell number, and only after that were true diversity and Gini coefficients computed with the tcR R package. Repertoire sharing was quantified using the overlap coefficient calculated on TCRB nucleotide sequences. Out-of-frame TCRB sequences from naive cells were analyzed to stand in for the pre-selection repertoire. This immuneACCESS table, as held by TCRdb, lists in-frame sequences with V and J called but not all clones. Of the missing ones, under half trace to an unresolved V gene in checked studies; the others have no known cause. The V and J calls and clone size were taken over from that table, and D and trimming were inferred from the DNA. A total of 860,000 or so clones appear in this sample, around a sixth of them only once. The ten largest clones add up to around 0.02% of the sample.

Each donor gave one peripheral blood draw, averaging approximately 110 mL, which was collected into heparinised tubes. A BD FACSAria II and a panel including CD45RO, CCR7, CD25, CD127, CD95 and CD27 were used to sort naive, central memory, regulatory and stem cell-like memory CD4+ T cells. Purity was above 95% for every sorted population. PBMCs were isolated right away by Lymphoprep density gradient centrifugation and were stained directly, without culture. So that batch effects would be minimized, each experiment stained and sorted samples in pairs, pairing one healthy donor with one patient. This TCR was sampled from a woman aged 18-29 years in good health. The rearrangement joined TRBV6-5 to TRBJ2-1, and 7 bases in between align with TRBD2. Sequencing was carried out using naive CD4+ T cells from blood. This specimen's cell subset or site label, per the study, means: true naive CD4+ T cells. The CDR3 reads CASSYSAGEHNEQFF. The bases are TGTGCCAGCAGTTACTCGGCGGGAGAACACAATGAGCAGTTCTTC.